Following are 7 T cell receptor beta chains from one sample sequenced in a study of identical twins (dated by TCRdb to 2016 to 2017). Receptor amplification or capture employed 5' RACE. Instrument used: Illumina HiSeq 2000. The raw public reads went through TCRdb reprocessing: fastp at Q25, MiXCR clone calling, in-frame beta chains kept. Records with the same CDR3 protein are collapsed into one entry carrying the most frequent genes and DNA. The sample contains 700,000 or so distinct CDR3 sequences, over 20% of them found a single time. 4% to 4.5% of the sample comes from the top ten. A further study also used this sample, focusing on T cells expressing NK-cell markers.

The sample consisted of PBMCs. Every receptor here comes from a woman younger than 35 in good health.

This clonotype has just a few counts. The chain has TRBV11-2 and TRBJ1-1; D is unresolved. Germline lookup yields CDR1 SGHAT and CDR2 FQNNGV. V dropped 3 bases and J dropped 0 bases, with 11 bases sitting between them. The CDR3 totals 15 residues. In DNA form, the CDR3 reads TGTGCCAGCAGCTTCCAGATGGCCATGAACACTGAAGCTTTCTTT. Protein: CASSFQMAMNTEAFF.

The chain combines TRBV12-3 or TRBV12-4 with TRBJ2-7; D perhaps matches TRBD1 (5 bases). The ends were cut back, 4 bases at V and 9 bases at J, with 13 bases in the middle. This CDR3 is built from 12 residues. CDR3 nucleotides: TGTGCCAGCAGTTCCCCAGGGTTCGCGCAGTACTTC. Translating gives CASSSPGFAQYF.

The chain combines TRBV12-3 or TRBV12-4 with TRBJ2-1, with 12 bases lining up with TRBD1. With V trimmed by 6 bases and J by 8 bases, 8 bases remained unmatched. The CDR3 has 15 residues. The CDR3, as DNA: TGTGCCAGCAGCTCAAGGGACAGGGGGCCGGATGAGCAGTTCTTC. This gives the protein CASSSRDRGPDEQFF.

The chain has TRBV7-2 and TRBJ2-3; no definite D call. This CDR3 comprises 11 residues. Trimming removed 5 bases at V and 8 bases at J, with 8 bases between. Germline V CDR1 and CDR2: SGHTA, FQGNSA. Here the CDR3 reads CASSPWGTQYF. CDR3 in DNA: TGTGCCAGCAGCCCTTGGGGTACGCAGTATTTT. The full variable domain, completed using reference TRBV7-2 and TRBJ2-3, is GAGVSQSPSNKVTEKGKDVELRCDPISGHTALYWYRQSLGQGLEFLIYFQGNSAPDKSGLPSDRFSAERTGGSVSTLTIQRTQQEDSAVYLCASSPWGTQYFGPGTRLTVL.

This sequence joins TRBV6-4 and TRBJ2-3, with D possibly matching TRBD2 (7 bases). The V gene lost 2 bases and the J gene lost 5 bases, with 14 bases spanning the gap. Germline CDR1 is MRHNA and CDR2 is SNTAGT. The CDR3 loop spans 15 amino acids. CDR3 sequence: CASSDAWGGQDTQYF. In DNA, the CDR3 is TGTGCCAGCAGTGACGCGTGGGGGGGCCAAGATACGCAGTATTTT.

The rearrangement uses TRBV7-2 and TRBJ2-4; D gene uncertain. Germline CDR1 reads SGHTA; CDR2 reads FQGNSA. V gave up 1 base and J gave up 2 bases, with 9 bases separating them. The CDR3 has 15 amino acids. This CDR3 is CASSLEFGTKNIQYF. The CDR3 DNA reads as TGTGCCAGCAGCTTAGAATTCGGCACCAAAAACATTCAGTACTTC.

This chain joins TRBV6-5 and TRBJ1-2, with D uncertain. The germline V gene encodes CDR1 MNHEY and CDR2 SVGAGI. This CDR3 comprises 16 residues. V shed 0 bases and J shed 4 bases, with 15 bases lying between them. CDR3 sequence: CASSYSVALGPYGYTF. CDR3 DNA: TGTGCCAGCAGTTACTCGGTCGCCTTAGGGCCCTATGGCTACACCTTC.